This T cell receptor (beta chain) was documented in a study of beta chain features in type 1 diabetes. Sorting of CD4+ naive, central memory, regulatory and stem cell-like memory cells was performed via CD45RO/CCR7/CD25/CD127/CD95/CD27. Sequenced material consisted of expressed TCRB transcripts (all of the isolated RNA was reverse transcribed). Libraries were prepared by immunoSEQ multiplex PCR; TCRdb keeps only in-frame clonotypes and omits some of them. The sample holds about 900,000 clones; about 17% are singletons and the top ten take 0.023%. This clone was detected only a few times. The sequence came from a woman aged 18-29 years in good health. Sequenced input: naive CD4+ T cells from blood.

CDR3 bases: TGTGCCAGCAGCTTGGGGGCAGGGGGCGACGGCAATCAGCCCCAGCATTTT. Translation: CASSLGAGGDGNQPQHF. The chain is built from TRBV7-9 and TRBJ1-5, with 8 bases matching TRBD1. There are 17 residues in the CDR3. The trim removed 3 bases at V and 2 bases at J, leaving 9 bases unmatched. Germline V gene data show CDR1 as SEHNR and CDR2 as FQNEAQ (reference sequence).